What follows are 22 T cell receptor beta chains derived from one specimen sequenced in a study of Ad26.COV2.S vaccination and SARS-CoV-2 variants. Indicated treatment: around 19 received Ad26.COV2.S at low or high dose, single or two shots; a few received placebo; per-sample allocation not given. Sampling occurred on day 63 after the first vaccine or placebo injection. TCRdb's copy holds only in-frame clones and misses some; the assay was immunoSEQ multiplex PCR. The sample consists of 400,000 to 450,000 clones, less than 95% of them appearing once. Sequencing used peripheral blood, obtained in a trial of Ad26.COV2.S vaccine versus placebo. These receptors all stem from a person between 18 and 65 years old who received the Ad26.COV2.S COVID-19 vaccine or a placebo.

The chain has TRBV10-3 and TRBJ2-7; D gene uncertain. The CDR3 sequence is 12 residues long. V lost 8 bases to trimming and J lost 5 bases, with 13 bases between them. Per the germline V gene, CDR1 is ENHRY and CDR2 is SYGVKD. The CDR3 is CAIQSSGDEQYF. The CDR3 DNA reads as TGTGCCATCCAAAGCTCCGGCGACGAGCAGTACTTC.

This clone was found once. The rearrangement joins TRBV5-4 to TRBJ2-7; no definite D call. In germline, CDR1 is SGHNT, CDR2 YYREEE (reference sequence). The CDR3 is 14 amino acids. With 2 bases removed from V and 4 bases from J, the gap between germline ends came to 13 bases. The CDR3 loop is CASSLQQPPYEQYF. CDR3 coding DNA: TGTGCCAGCAGCTTACAGCAACCCCCTTACGAGCAGTACTTC.

The chain combines TRBV4-1 with TRBJ2-6; 13 positions match TRBD2. CDR1 and CDR2 (germline): MGHRA, YSYEKL. This CDR3 has 20 residues. V shed 0 bases and J 2 bases; nucleotides not matched to a gene: 7. CDR3 nucleotide sequence: TGCGCCAGCAGCCAAGATCCCCCGGGACTAGCGGGACCTGGGGCCAACGTCCTGACTTTC. The encoded protein is CASSQDPPGLAGPGANVLTF.

The rearrangement uses TRBV19 and TRBJ1-1, with 11 bases that match TRBD1. This CDR3 comprises 15 residues. The ends lost 2 bases at V and 9 bases at J; junction bases unmatched: 8. The V gene's germline CDR1 is LNHDA and CDR2 SQIVND (reference sequence). The CDR3 is CASSIRRTGGGKAFF. CDR3 nucleotides: TGTGCCAGTAGTATACGACGGACAGGGGGCGGAAAAGCTTTCTTT.

The chain carries TRBV27 and TRBJ2-1; the D gene is possibly TRBD2 (6 bases). CDR3 size: 15 residues. Between the trimmed V and J ends, which lost 1 base and 3 bases, there was a span of 10 bases. Per the germline V gene, CDR1 is MNHEY and CDR2 is SMNVEV (reference sequence). Here the CDR3 DNA reads TGTGCCAGCAGTTTATGGGGCGGGGACTACAATGAGCAGTTCTTC. Translating it yields CASSLWGGDYNEQFF.

This rearrangement joins TRBV3-1 (or the pseudogene TRBV3-2) to TRBJ1-1; TRBD1 matches 9 bases. CDR1 is LGHDT and CDR2 is YNNKEL in the germline V gene (reference sequence). CDR3 length: 15 residues. The J segment lost 6 bases and the V segment lost 5 bases, leaving 10 bases of the junction unmatched. This CDR3 reads CASSSRPGQGAEAFF. The CDR3 DNA reads as TGTGCCAGCAGCTCGCGACCGGGACAGGGCGCTGAAGCTTTCTTT.

V usage is TRBV23-1 and J usage is TRBJ1-1; 8 bases line up with TRBD1. TRBV23-1 has ORF status, its function being uncertain. The CDR3 extends over 15 amino acids. The junction had 9 bases not matched to a gene; V was cut back by 1 base and J by 8 bases. The CDR3: CASSQCEQGVGEAFF. In nucleotides, the CDR3 is TGCGCCAGCAGTCAATGCGAACAGGGGGTCGGGGAAGCTTTCTTT.

This clone was observed a handful of times. V gene TRBV18 combines with J gene TRBJ1-1, with D tentatively TRBD1 (6 bases). Germline V gene data show CDR1 as KGHSH and CDR2 as LQKENI. There are 16 residues in the CDR3. V was cut by 3 bases and J by 0 bases, with 14 bases left in between. The CDR3 bases are TGTGCCAGCTCACCCCAGGACAGCCTAATGAACACTGAAGCTTTCTTT. As protein: CASSPQDSLMNTEAFF.

The chain couples TRBV5-6 to TRBJ2-2; TRBD2 matches at 10 bases. Germline CDR1 is SGHDT and CDR2 is YYEEEE. Losses at the gene ends were 2 bases for V and 2 bases for J; bases not matched to a gene: 3. The CDR3 runs to 16 residues. CDR3 in amino acids: CASSLAGGPNTGELFF. DNA of the CDR3: TGTGCCAGCAGCTTAGCGGGAGGGCCAAACACCGGGGAGCTGTTTTTT. Complete variable domain (other parts from reference TRBV5-6 and TRBJ2-2): DAGVTQSPTHLIKTRGQQVTLRCSPKSGHDTVSWYQQALGQGPQFIFQYYEEEERQRGNFPDRFSGHQFPNYSSELNVNALLLGDSALYLCASSLAGGPNTGELFFGEGSRLTVL.

V gene TRBV20-1 combines with J gene TRBJ1-5, with D possibly matching TRBD1 (6 bases). This CDR3 contains 14 residues. Germline lookup yields CDR1 DFQATT and CDR2 SNEGSKA (reference sequence). The V gene lost 6 bases and the J gene lost 1 base, with 13 bases spanning the gap. As DNA, the CDR3 is TGCAGTGCAAGTCAGGGGCTGAGCAATCAGCCCCAGCATTTT. Its translation is CSASQGLSNQPQHF.

This chain links TRBV11-2 with TRBJ2-1; tentatively, D is TRBD2 (6 bases). Germline loops: CDR1 SGHAT, CDR2 FQNNGV. The germline V and J ends were trimmed by 2 bases and 0 bases, with 11 bases remaining between them. CDR3 length: 16 amino acids. The DNA for the CDR3 is TGTGCCAGCAGCTTATCTTTCGGGAGCTCCTACAATGAGCAGTTCTTC. This gives the protein CASSLSFGSSYNEQFF.

The rearrangement joins TRBV29-1 to TRBJ2-1, with D unresolved. With 4 bases removed from V and 6 bases from J, the gap between germline ends came to 13 bases. The length of the CDR3 is 13 residues. Germline-derived CDR1 and CDR2 are SQVTM and ANQGSEA. CDR3 bases: TGCAGCGTTGTTAGGCTAACCGCCAATGAGCAGTTCTTC. This codes for CSVVRLTANEQFF.

This chain connects TRBV10-3 to TRBJ2-3, with D perhaps TRBD1 (7 bases). This CDR3 is 14 amino acids long. Germline CDR1 reads ENHRY; CDR2 reads SYGVKD. Deletions cut 6 bases from V and 3 bases from J, with 13 bases between. Written as DNA, the CDR3 is TGTGCCATCAGGCGGGACAGCCGAACAGATACGCAGTATTTT. Translation gives CAIRRDSRTDTQYF.

The chain couples TRBV27 to TRBJ2-3, with 7 nucleotides matching TRBD1. V dropped 5 bases and J dropped 11; count of bases not matched to a gene: 7. The germline V gene encodes CDR1 MNHEY and CDR2 SMNVEV (reference sequence). CDR3 length equals 12 residues. The CDR3 region has the DNA TGTGCCAGCAGTCCACAGGGGCATGGGCAGTATTTT. It is translated as CASSPQGHGQYF.

The V gene is TRBV28, the J gene TRBJ2-3, with TRBD1 identical over 8 bases. Germline V gene sequence: CDR1 MDHEN, CDR2 SYDVKM. Trimming took 2 bases from V and 0 from J; bases not matched to a gene: 4. The CDR3 totals 16 residues. The CDR3 is CASSLQGAVSTDTQYF. The CDR3 bases are TGTGCCAGCAGTTTACAGGGGGCGGTTAGCACAGATACGCAGTATTTT.

The chain recombines TRBV19 with TRBJ2-2; 11 positions agree with TRBD2. Germline trimming cut 7 bases from V and 7 bases from J; bases unmatched to any gene: 11. CDR1 and CDR2 (germline): LNHDA, SQIVND (reference sequence). The CDR3 runs 16 residues. CDR3 nucleotides: TGTGCCAGTAAAAGTCTAGCGGGAGGAGCGAACGGGGAGCTGTTTTTT. Its translation is CASKSLAGGANGELFF.

V gene TRBV7-9 combines with J gene TRBJ2-3; 10 bases agree with TRBD1. The junction had 12 bases not matched to a gene; V was cut back by 6 bases and J by 6 bases. The CDR3 loop spans 16 amino acids. From germline, CDR1 is SEHNR and CDR2 FQNEAQ (reference sequence). CDR3 amino acids: CASSLLGTGVEDTQYF. The CDR3 DNA sequence: TGTGCCAGCAGTCTCCTCGGGACAGGGGTGGAGGATACGCAGTATTTT. The full variable domain, its missing parts supplied by reference TRBV7-9 and TRBJ2-3, is DTGVSQNPRHKITKRGQNVTFRCDPISEHNRLYWYRQTLGQGPEFLTYFQNEAQLEKSRLLSDRFSAERPKGSFSTLEIQRTEQGDSAMYLCASSLLGTGVEDTQYFGPGTRLTVL.

V and J are TRBV7-9 and TRBJ2-7; D is possibly TRBD1 (5 bases). The germline V gene encodes CDR1 SEHNR and CDR2 FQNEAQ (reference sequence). The ends were cut back, 2 bases at V and 6 bases at J, with 5 bases in the middle. This CDR3 spans 11 amino acids. CDR3 protein: CASSLRGEQYF. For the CDR3, the DNA is TGTGCCAGCAGCTTAAGGGGCGAGCAGTACTTC.

The CDR3 region is CASSSGLAGGQETQYF. The CDR3 coding sequence is TGTGCCAGCAGCTCCGGACTAGCGGGAGGTCAAGAGACCCAGTACTTC. V gene TRBV11-3 combines with J gene TRBJ2-5, with 14 bases that match TRBD2. Germline values: CDR1 SGHNT, CDR2 YENEEA. J lost 2 bases, V lost 4 bases, and 3 bases had no gene match. The CDR3 extends over 16 amino acids. The variable domain in full, completed from reference TRBV11-3 and TRBJ2-5, reads EAGVVQSPRYKIIEKKQPVAFWCNPISGHNTLYWYLQNLGQGPELLIRYENEEAVDDSQLPKDRFSAERLKGVDSTLKIQPAELGDSAVYLCASSSGLAGGQETQYFGPGTRLLVL.

The CDR3 DNA follows: TGTGCCAGCAGTGAAGATTGGGTAGCGGGCCTCAGGACCTACGAGCAGTACTTC. This translates into CASSEDWVAGLRTYEQYF. This chain uses TRBV2 with TRBJ2-7; 7 bases align to TRBD2. J gave up 2 bases and V 1 base, and 14 bases lay outside the gene matches. This CDR3 is 18 amino acids long. Germline CDR1 is SNHLY and CDR2 is FYNNEI.

This clone was counted a few times. The V gene is TRBV14, the J gene TRBJ1-1; D remains ambiguous. This CDR3 region has 16 residues. With 4 bases removed from V and 0 bases from J, the gap between germline ends came to 15 bases. Germline CDR1 and CDR2: SGHDN and FVKESK. The CDR3 DNA reads TGTGCCAGCAGCCCGGACTGGTCTCCTCTGAACACTGAAGCTTTCTTT. Translated: CASSPDWSPLNTEAFF.

The chain employs TRBV7-8 and TRBJ2-7, with 8 bases lining up with TRBD1. V dropped 1 base and J dropped 0; count of bases not matched to a gene: 2. CDR1 and CDR2 from the germline V gene are SGHVS and FQNEAQ. The length of the CDR3 is 15 residues. The CDR3 sequence is CASSLGDRSSYEQYF. Here the CDR3 DNA reads TGTGCCAGCAGCTTAGGGGACAGGAGCTCCTACGAGCAGTACTTC.